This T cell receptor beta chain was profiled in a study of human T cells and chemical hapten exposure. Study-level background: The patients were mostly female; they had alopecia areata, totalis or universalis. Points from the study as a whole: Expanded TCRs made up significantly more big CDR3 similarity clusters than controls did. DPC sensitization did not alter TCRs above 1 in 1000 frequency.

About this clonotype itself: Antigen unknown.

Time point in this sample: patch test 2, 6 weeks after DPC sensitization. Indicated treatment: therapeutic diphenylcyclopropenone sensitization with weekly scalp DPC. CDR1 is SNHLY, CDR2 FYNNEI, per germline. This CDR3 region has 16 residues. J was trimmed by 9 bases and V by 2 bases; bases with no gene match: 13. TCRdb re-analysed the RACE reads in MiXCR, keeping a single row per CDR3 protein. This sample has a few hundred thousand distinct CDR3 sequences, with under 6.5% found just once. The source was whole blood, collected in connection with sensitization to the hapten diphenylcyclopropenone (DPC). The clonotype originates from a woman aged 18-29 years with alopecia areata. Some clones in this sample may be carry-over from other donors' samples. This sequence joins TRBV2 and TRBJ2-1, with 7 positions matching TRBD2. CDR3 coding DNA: TGTGCCAGCAGTGAAAATTACAGGACTAGTCCGATTGAGCAGTTCTTC. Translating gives CASSENYRTSPIEQFF.